This record covers a single T cell receptor (beta chain). Assay: immunoSEQ multiplex PCR; the TCRdb copy retains only in-frame clones and omits some. The sample yields 250,000 to 350,000 clones, 70% to 90% seen once. These data belong to a study of blood T cell repertoires in COVID-19. Study details: Symptom resolution, clearance, or two negative PCRs marked donors in Cohort 3 as recovered. Donors in the United States, Italy and Spain gave samples during acute or convalescent COVID-19.

The CDR3 runs 14 residues. The V and J ends lost 6 bases and 7 bases, in that order; junction bases with no gene match: 4. Germline loops: CDR1 MRHNA, CDR2 SNTAGT. Assignment of participants to cohorts was predicated upon participant-reported clinical history. The J gene is TRBJ2-2, the V gene TRBV6-4; 11 bases align to TRBD2. The material sequenced was PBMCs or T cells enriched from blood (not recorded which). The clonotype was recovered from a woman in her fifties or sixties in a cohort exposed to, infected with or recovered from COVID-19 (not recorded which). The CDR3, as DNA: TGTGCCAGCAGCCTACTAGCGGGAGTCGGGGAGCTGTTTTTT. This translates into CASSLLAGVGELFF.